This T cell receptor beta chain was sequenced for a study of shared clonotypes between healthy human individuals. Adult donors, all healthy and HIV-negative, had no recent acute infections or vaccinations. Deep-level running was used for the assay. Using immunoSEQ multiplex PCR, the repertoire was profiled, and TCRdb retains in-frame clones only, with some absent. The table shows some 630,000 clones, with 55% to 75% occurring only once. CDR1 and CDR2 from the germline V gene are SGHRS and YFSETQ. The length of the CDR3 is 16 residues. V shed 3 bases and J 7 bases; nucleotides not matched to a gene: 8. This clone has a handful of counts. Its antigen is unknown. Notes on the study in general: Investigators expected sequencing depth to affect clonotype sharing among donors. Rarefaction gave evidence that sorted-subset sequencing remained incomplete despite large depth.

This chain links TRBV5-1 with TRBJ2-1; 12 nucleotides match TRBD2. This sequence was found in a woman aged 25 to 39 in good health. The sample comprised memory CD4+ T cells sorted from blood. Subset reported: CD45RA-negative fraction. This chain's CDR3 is CASSSLLAGGGNEQFF. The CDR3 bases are TGCGCCAGCAGCTCCCTACTAGCGGGAGGTGGAAATGAGCAGTTCTTC.